These T cell receptor beta chains were read from a single sample in a study of blood T cell repertoires in COVID-19. This table comes from immunoSEQ multiplex PCR, and its TCRdb copy is limited to in-frame clones, with some not included. The top ten hold 1.5% to 2% of the sample, which has approximately 500,000 clones, around 87% seen once. Sequenced input: PBMCs or T cells enriched from blood (not recorded which). The receptors here all came from a woman aged 35 to 49 who had recovered from COVID-19. The CDR3 runs from the conserved cysteine through the conserved F or W. Not every row has a clone size; where given, it reads once, few, many or a size class.

TRBJ2-3,14,TRBV7-2,.,CASSLGDRGYTQYF
TRBJ2-7,19,TRBV4-2,.,CASSRRLAGGPRGHYEQYF
TRBJ1-6,15,TRBV10-1,.,CASSSSAAPNSPLHF
TRBJ1-6,17,TRBV9,.,CASSPRDSARYNSPLHF
TRBJ2-3,16,TRBV9,.,CASSVGPGVGTDTQYF
TRBJ2-5,15,TRBV18,.,CASSSNRATSETQYF
TRBJ2-7,12,TRBV19,.,CASRGNFYEQYF
TRBJ1-1,14,TRBV11-2,many,CASSLAVVPTEAFF
TRBJ2-7,17,TRBV21-1,.,CASSTRTGRPRAYEQYF
TRBJ2-2,15,TRBV9,.,CASSSETGITGELFF
TRBJ2-1,12,TRBV9,.,CASSSSGSGVFF
TRBJ1-6,15,TRBV18,.,CASSRDSEYNSPLHF
TRBJ2-5,13,TRBV19,few,CASRYGAQETQYF
TRBJ2-7,15,TRBV2,.,CASSSPRTGAYEQYF
TRBJ2-3,16,TRBV4-3,.,CASSQGGDRITDTQYF
TRBJ1-1,14,TRBV15,.,CATSRDRRNTEAFF
TRBJ1-5,20,TRBV6-4,.,CASSWLLGDIGTPTNQPQHF
TRBJ2-3,12,TRBV18,once,CASSPNRGTQYF
TRBJ1-1,15,TRBV20-1,.,CSASNWADPTFEACF
TRBJ2-1,16,TRBV7-2,.,CASSLPGLAGVNEQFF
TRBJ2-1,15,TRBV14,.,CASSHRDYAYNEQFF
TRBJ2-1,15,TRBV3-1/TRBV3-2,.,CASSRNGRDYNEQFF
TRBJ2-3,16,TRBV14,few,CASSQGRAGITDTQYF
TRBJ1-2,16,TRBV7-8,.,CASSVPLTEVMSGYTF
TRBJ2-1,14,TRBV18,.,CASSPLATGDEQFF
TRBJ2-5,14,TRBV7-9,.,CASRLAGGQETQYF
TRBJ2-7,15,TRBV2,.,CASNGLAGISYEQYF
TRBJ2-1,14,TRBV19,.,CASNHPGDSWEQFF
TRBJ1-1,14,TRBV12-5,.,CASAPRETNTEAFF
TRBJ2-1,18,TRBV10-1,once,CASSDEPLTSGGKDEQFF
TRBJ1-1,13,TRBV19,.,CASSISESTEAFF
TRBJ2-1,15,TRBV5-4,.,CASSPGQISYNEQFF
TRBJ2-7,13,TRBV5-4,.,CASSLEGAGEQYF
TRBJ2-7,16,TRBV6-1,.,CASSDGTSGWRSEQYF
TRBJ1-1,15,TRBV6-5,.,CASSYSGTVNTEAFF
TRBJ2-1,14,TRBV7-2,.,CASSSPTVRDRQFF
TRBJ1-2,15,TRBV19,few,CASSIGDRGNYGYTF
TRBJ2-1,14,TRBV2,once,CASSAEAGGYEQFF
TRBJ2-4,13,TRBV19,.,CASSIAVGQERYF
TRBJ1-2,14,TRBV7-9,few,CASSPRDRGPGYTF
TRBJ1-1,16,TRBV9,.,CASSPPFRTGSTEAFF